This T cell receptor (beta chain) was identified during a study of beta chain features in type 1 diabetes. This clone was seen only a few times. Antigen unknown. Reverse transcription of all isolated RNA meant that expressed TCRB transcripts were sequenced. Method: immunoSEQ multiplex PCR; TCRdb's copy keeps in-frame clones and lacks some. The table lists roughly 170,000 clones, less than 15% of them singletons, with 0.55% to 0.8% in the top ten. Study-wide results and caveats: The influence of HLA type on TCRB rearrangement stayed undetermined. VDJ junctions from type 1 diabetes patients carried fewer insertions and larger deletions. The naive, central memory and Treg TCRB repertoires of patients appeared to be more similar to one another than those of healthy donors. Across all four CD4+ subsets, people with type 1 diabetes showed modestly shorter TCRB CDR3s.

This CDR3 region has 15 residues. Germline V gives CDR1 SEHNR, CDR2 FQNEAQ (reference sequence). V was shortened by 1 base and J by 4 bases, with 11 bases between the two germline ends. This clonotype was sampled from a young woman in good health. V usage is TRBV7-9 and J usage is TRBJ2-1; D might be TRBD2 (5 bases). The sample consisted of central memory CD4+ T cells from blood. CDR3 in amino acids: CASSLDGTSYNEQFF. Here the CDR3 DNA reads TGTGCCAGCAGCTTAGACGGCACTAGTTACAATGAGCAGTTCTTC.